A selection of T cell receptor beta chains follows, all from one sample in a study of blood T cell repertoires in COVID-19. TCRdb keeps only in-frame clones here, not all; method: immunoSEQ multiplex PCR. The sample contains around 46,000 clones, about nine tenths of which appear only once. Input material: peripheral blood. The receptors derive from a woman older than 75 with COVID-19, enrolled during active disease. CDR3s include the opening cysteine and the closing phenylalanine or tryptophan. The order of the fields is D gene, J gene, clone size, V gene, CDR3 DNA, CDR3 protein. The D gene is left open where the match is weak. Clone size is shown for a subset of rows, as once, few, many or a class of expanded clone.

TRBD1 | TRBJ1-3 | NA | TRBV3-1/TRBV3-2 | TGTGCCAGCAGCCAAGCTACAGGGGGGAGAAACACCATATATTTT | CASSQATGGRNTIYF
TRBD1 | TRBJ1-1 | NA | TRBV29-1 | TGCAGCGTAGGACAGGGGCACACTGAAGCTTTCTTT | CSVGQGHTEAFF
NA | TRBJ2-5 | NA | TRBV19 | TGTGCCAGTAGTATTGGGGGGGAGACCCAGTACTTC | CASSIGGETQYF
TRBD1 | TRBJ1-2 | NA | TRBV2 | TGTGCCAGGCCGAAAGGGCGAGGGGGCAACTATGGCTACACCTTC | CARPKGRGGNYGYTF
TRBD1 | TRBJ1-4 | NA | TRBV6-5 | TGTGCCAGCGCACAGGGGTGGGGTAATGAAAAACTGTTTTTT | CASAQGWGNEKLFF
NA | TRBJ1-4 | NA | TRBV28 | TGTGCCAGCAGTTCCTCGTCCGAAAAACTGTTTTTT | CASSSSSEKLFF
TRBD1 | TRBJ1-4 | once | TRBV18 | TGTGCCAGCTCACCTGGGACAGGGGAAGAAAAACTGTTTTTT | CASSPGTGEEKLFF
TRBD2 | TRBJ2-3 | NA | TRBV4-2 | TGTGCCAGCAGCCAGGGGGCAGCGGGAGCCATAGATACGCAGTATTTT | CASSQGAAGAIDTQYF
NA | TRBJ1-5 | NA | TRBV19 | TGTGCCAGTAGTATCCAGGGGTTGCAGCCCCAGCATTTT | CASSIQGLQPQHF
NA | TRBJ1-6 | NA | TRBV9 | TGTGCCAGCAGCGCCCCGGGACAACACAATTCACCCCTCCACTTT | CASSAPGQHNSPLHF
NA | TRBJ1-6 | NA | TRBV11-2 | TGTGCCAGCAGCCTCGCGGGGGCTAGGGATAATTCACCCCTCCACTTT | CASSLAGARDNSPLHF
TRBD2 | TRBJ2-1 | NA | TRBV11-2 | TGTGCCAGCAGCTACTCTAGCGGGAGGCGACTCAATGAGCAGTTCTTC | CASSYSSGRRLNEQFF
NA | TRBJ1-1 | NA | TRBV11-2 | TGTGCCAGCAGCTTTCCTCGGGGCGGGAAGTTCACTGAAGCTTTCTTT | CASSFPRGGKFTEAFF
TRBD2 | TRBJ2-1 | NA | TRBV11-3 | TGTGCCAGCAGCTTAGGACCGGGGGGGAATGAGCAGTTCTTC | CASSLGPGGNEQFF
NA | TRBJ1-2 | NA | TRBV14 | TGTGCCAGCAGCCAAGACAGGATAAACTATGGCTACACCTTC | CASSQDRINYGYTF
NA | TRBJ2-1 | NA | TRBV5-1 | TGCGCCAGCAGCCACGGACTCTACAATGAGCAGTTCTTC | CASSHGLYNEQFF
NA | TRBJ1-1 | NA | TRBV19 | TGTGCCAGTAGTATACAGGGTACGATGAACACTGAAGCTTTCTTT | CASSIQGTMNTEAFF
NA | TRBJ1-5 | few | TRBV28 | TGTGCCAGCCAATCTTGGACAGCGAGCTACAATCAGCCCCAGCATTTT | CASQSWTASYNQPQHF
TRBD1 | TRBJ1-2 | medium-sized | TRBV7-9 | TGTGCCAGCAGCCTAAGACAGGGGGCGAACTATGGCTACACCTTC | CASSLRQGANYGYTF
NA | TRBJ2-1 | NA | TRBV5-1 | TGCGCCAGCAGCTTGGCGGGACTTTCTAGGAGGGAGCAGTTCTTC | CASSLAGLSRREQFF
NA | TRBJ1-1 | NA | TRBV6-4 | TGTGCCAGCAGTCGGACGGACTCTGAAGCTTTCTTT | CASSRTDSEAFF
NA | TRBJ2-5 | NA | TRBV5-1 | TGCGCATCCCAGGTGAACCAAGAGACCCAGTACTTC | CASQVNQETQYF
NA | TRBJ1-6 | NA | TRBV7-2 | TGTGCCAGCAACAGGCAGATTTATAATTCACCCCTCCACTTT | CASNRQIYNSPLHF
TRBD1 | TRBJ1-2 | few | TRBV6-2/TRBV6-3 | TGTGCCAGCAGTTACAGGGGGCGAGCTAACTATGGCTACACCTTC | CASSYRGRANYGYTF
TRBD1 | TRBJ1-5 | NA | TRBV18 | TGTGCCAGCTCGCGTTCGAAGGGGGCAAATCAGCCCCAGCATTTT | CASSRSKGANQPQHF
NA | TRBJ1-4 | medium-sized | TRBV4-1 | TGCGCCAGCAGCCAAGATCGGATAGGGAGCGAAAAACTGTTTTTT | CASSQDRIGSEKLFF
NA | TRBJ1-4 | NA | TRBV28 | TGTGCCAGCAACCGGCCGGACAGTCTTAATGAAAAACTGTTTTTT | CASNRPDSLNEKLFF
TRBD2 | TRBJ2-7 | NA | TRBV24-1 | TGTGCCACCAGTGATTTTGGGTCCTACCGACTAGCGGGAGGTGACGAGCAGTACTTC | CATSDFGSYRLAGGDEQYF
TRBD2 | TRBJ2-1 | NA | TRBV5-1 | TGCGCCAGCAGCTTACCTACTAGCGGGAGGTACAATGAGCAGTTCTTC | CASSLPTSGRYNEQFF
NA | TRBJ1-5 | NA | TRBV19 | TGTGCCAGTAGTTACAGGGACGTTCAGCCCCAGCATTTT | CASSYRDVQPQHF
NA | TRBJ1-6 | NA | TRBV2 | TGTGCCAGCAGTGAGGCCGCGACAGCTAGATCACCCCTCCACTTT | CASSEAATARSPLHF